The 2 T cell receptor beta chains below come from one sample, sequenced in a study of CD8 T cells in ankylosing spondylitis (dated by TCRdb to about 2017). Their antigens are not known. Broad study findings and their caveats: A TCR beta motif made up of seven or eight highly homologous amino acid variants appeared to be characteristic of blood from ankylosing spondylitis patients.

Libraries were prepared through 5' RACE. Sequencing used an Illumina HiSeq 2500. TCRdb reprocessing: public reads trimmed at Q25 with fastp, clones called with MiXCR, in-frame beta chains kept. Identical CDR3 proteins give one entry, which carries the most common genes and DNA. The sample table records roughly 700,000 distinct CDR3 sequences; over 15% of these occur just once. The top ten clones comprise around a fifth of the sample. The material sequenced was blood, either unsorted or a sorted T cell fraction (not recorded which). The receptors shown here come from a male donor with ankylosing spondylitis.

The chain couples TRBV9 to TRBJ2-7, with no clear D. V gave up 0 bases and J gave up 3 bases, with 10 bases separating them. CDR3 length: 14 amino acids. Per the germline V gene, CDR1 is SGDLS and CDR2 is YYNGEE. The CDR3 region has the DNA TGTGCCAGCAGCGTAGACGGCTGGAACTACGAGCAGTACTTC. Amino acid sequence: CASSVDGWNYEQYF.

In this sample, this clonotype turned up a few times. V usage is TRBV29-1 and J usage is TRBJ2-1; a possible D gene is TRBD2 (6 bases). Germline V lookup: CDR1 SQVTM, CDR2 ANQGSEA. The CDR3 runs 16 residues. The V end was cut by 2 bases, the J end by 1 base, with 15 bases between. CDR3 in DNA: TGCAGCGTTGAATTCTGGGAGGTGGGTTCCTACAATGAGCAGTTCTTC. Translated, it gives CSVEFWEVGSYNEQFF.